The rows below give T cell receptor beta chains drawn from one sample of a study of T cell changes during pregnancy in multiple sclerosis. The protocol was immunoSEQ multiplex PCR, while the TCRdb copy is restricted to in-frame clones and leaves out a portion. The sample consists of tens of thousands of clones, more than 75% of them appearing once. The specimen was peripheral blood from another person, used as feeder cells. These receptors were collected from a human donor whose cells served as feeder cells for cultures in a pregnancy study. Each CDR3 is given without its conserved first and last residue.

j_call	cdr3_length	v_call	cdr3_aa
TRBJ1-6	11	TRBV7-9	ASSFGTDSPLH
TRBJ2-2	10	TRBV13	ASSLSGGRLF
TRBJ1-1	13	TRBV5-1	ASRFLGGLNTEAF
TRBJ2-2	10	TRBV10-3	AIRPLAGELF
TRBJ2-6	15	TRBV18	ASSQGTSISGANVLT
TRBJ1-3	12	TRBV6-1	ASQERWSGNTIY
TRBJ1-2	16	TRBV7-3	ASSLAPPTGNQNYGYT
TRBJ2-2	11	TRBV2	ASGRVNTGELF
TRBJ1-5	13	TRBV6-5	ASSYSFQGAQPQH
TRBJ2-7	11	TRBV27	ASRDSHLYEQY
TRBJ2-3	16	TRBV2	ASRNPGQGKPSTDTQY
TRBJ2-2	12	TRBV18	ASSPPSQRGELF
TRBJ1-1	12	TRBV5-5	ASSHGTESTEAF
TRBJ2-3	13	TRBV2	ASRAGLAPTDTQY
TRBJ1-2	13	TRBV7-2	ASSSGPSGSYGYT
TRBJ1-4	14	TRBV7-2	ASSSQSQRESEKLF
TRBJ1-6	14	TRBV27	ASSFGALGYNSPLH
TRBJ1-2	10	TRBV6-6	ASRGGFYGYT
TRBJ1-5	12	TRBV4-2	ASSLTGRNQPQH
TRBJ2-3	16	TRBV19	ASSIASPTGASTDTQY
TRBJ1-5	13	TRBV28	ASSLVGNSNQPQH
TRBJ1-2	10	TRBV25-1	ASSDGRYGYT